These 20 T cell receptor beta chains were all obtained from the same sample, sequenced in a study of blood T cell repertoires in COVID-19. The data were produced by immunoSEQ multiplex PCR, yet TCRdb's version contains in-frame clones alone and is incomplete. The table has about 180,000 clones, roughly 87% seen once; the top ten hold 6.5% to 8.5%. The sequenced sample was peripheral blood. The receptors here all came from a woman in her seventies with COVID-19, enrolled during active disease.

The chain links TRBV9 to TRBJ1-3; possibly TRBD1 for D (5 bases). The CDR3 covers 14 residues. Trimming removed 4 bases from V and 2 bases from J, with 10 bases in between. The germline V gene encodes CDR1 SGDLS and CDR2 YYNGEE. CDR3 amino acids: CASSTEGAGNTIYF. The CDR3 DNA reads TGTGCCAGCAGCACAGAAGGGGCTGGAAACACCATATATTTT.

This clone appeared once. The chain uses TRBV7-2 and TRBJ1-1, with D unresolved. Germline V CDR1 and CDR2: SGHTA, FQGNSA. CDR3 length: 13 residues. Trimming shortened V by 2 bases and J by 5 bases, and 9 bases separated the two germline ends. The CDR3 DNA reads as TGTGCCAGCAGCTTAATTGGGGAGACTGAAGCTTTCTTT. Translated: CASSLIGETEAFF.

This clone was seen once. The V and J genes are TRBV4-2 and TRBJ2-1; 9 bases match TRBD2. Germline trimming cut 4 bases from V and 2 bases from J; bases unmatched to any gene: 9. The CDR3 is 17 residues long. Per the germline V gene, CDR1 is LGHNA and CDR2 is YNFKEQ. The CDR3: CASSPLGAGGPYNEQFF. The CDR3 DNA follows: TGTGCCAGCAGCCCTCTAGGGGCGGGAGGGCCCTACAATGAGCAGTTCTTC.

The J gene is TRBJ1-5, the V gene TRBV7-9, with 9 positions matching TRBD1. Trimming at V came to 5 bases and at J to 7 bases, leaving 9 bases not matched to a gene. CDR1 and CDR2 (germline): SEHNR, FQNEAQ (reference sequence). The CDR3 has 15 amino acids. The CDR3 region is CASSPGTGYVQPQHF. In nucleotides, the CDR3 is TGTGCCAGCAGCCCCGGGACAGGGTATGTGCAGCCCCAGCATTTT. The variable domain in full, with the rest retrieved from reference TRBV7-9 and TRBJ1-5, is DTGVSQNPRHKITKRGQNVTFRCDPISEHNRLYWYRQTLGQGPEFLTYFQNEAQLEKSRLLSDRFSAERPKGSFSTLEIQRTEQGDSAMYLCASSPGTGYVQPQHFGDGTRLSIL.

This clone was detected only once. The chain joins TRBV7-8 to TRBJ2-7, with D perhaps TRBD2 (6 bases). Trimming stripped 3 bases from V and 6 bases from J, with 12 bases between. The V gene's germline CDR1 is SGHVS and CDR2 FQNEAQ. The CDR3 totals 13 residues. The CDR3 DNA is TGTGCCAGCAGCTTCGCAGGGACTGTCGAGCAGTACTTC. This encodes CASSFAGTVEQYF.

This chain joins TRBV7-2 and TRBJ2-1, with D perhaps TRBD2 (6 bases). CDR3 length: 15 residues. CDR1 is SGHTA, CDR2 FQGNSA, per germline. The ends were cut back, 4 bases at V and 5 bases at J, with 15 bases in the middle. The CDR3 loop reads CASSSYGTHNNEQFF. The DNA for the CDR3 is TGTGCCAGCAGCTCCTACGGGACTCACAACAATGAGCAGTTCTTC.

The chain combines TRBV11-2 with TRBJ2-7; possibly TRBD2 for D (6 bases). Germline CDR1 is SGHAT and CDR2 is FQNNGV. V was shortened by 4 bases and J by 4 bases, with 8 bases between the two germline ends. This CDR3 spans 12 amino acids. CDR3 in amino acids: CASSSREYEQYF. CDR3 bases: TGTGCCAGCAGCTCTCGGGAGTACGAGCAGTACTTC.

The V call is TRBV14, the J call TRBJ2-2, with 9 nucleotides matching TRBD2. Germline loops: CDR1 SGHDN, CDR2 FVKESK. This CDR3 region has 15 residues. V dropped 6 bases and J dropped 5; count of bases not matched to a gene: 7. CDR3 loop: CASSRSGRVTGELFF. The CDR3 nucleotides are TGTGCCAGCAGTCGTAGCGGGAGAGTTACCGGGGAGCTGTTTTTT.

This chain joins TRBV27 and TRBJ2-7; D possibly corresponds to TRBD2 (6 bases). Between the trimmed V and J ends, which lost 7 bases and 0 bases, there was a span of 16 bases. CDR3 length: 15 residues. Germline CDR1 is MNHEY and CDR2 is SMNVEV (reference sequence). This CDR3 reads CASTAAGSSSYEQYF. For the CDR3, the DNA is TGTGCCAGCACCGCGGCCGGGAGCAGCTCCTACGAGCAGTACTTC.

J is TRBJ2-5 and V is TRBV6-6, with TRBD2 identical over 14 bases. Germline loops: CDR1 MNHNY, CDR2 SVGAGI (reference sequence). With V trimmed by 4 bases and J by 4 bases, 5 bases remained unmatched. The CDR3 extends over 16 amino acids. CDR3 in DNA: TGTGCCAGCAGTTGGACCGGGACTAGCGGGAGAGAGACCCAGTACTTC. The encoded protein is CASSWTGTSGRETQYF.

The chain is built from TRBV3-1 (or the pseudogene TRBV3-2) and TRBJ2-3; D is unclear. Germline V lookup: CDR1 LGHDT, CDR2 YNNKEL (reference sequence). Trimming took off 4 bases at V and 2 bases at J, with 4 bases between the two ends. This CDR3 has 12 residues. The CDR3 DNA is TGTGCCAGCAGCCCAAACACAGATACGCAGTATTTT. Translating it yields CASSPNTDTQYF.

Details on this clone: The identical CDR3 is also encoded by other nucleotide sequences in the sample. V is TRBV6-5 and J is TRBJ2-7, with 7 bases identical to TRBD2. With 0 bases clipped from V and 2 bases from J, the junction kept 4 bases outside the gene matches. The CDR3 length is 15 residues. From germline, CDR1 is MNHEY and CDR2 SVGAGI. CDR3 protein: CASSYSTSGTYEQYF. CDR3 coding DNA: TGTGCCAGCAGTTACTCGACCAGCGGGACCTACGAGCAGTACTTC.

This chain uses TRBV5-8 with TRBJ1-4, with 7 bases lining up with TRBD1. Trimming at V came to 4 bases and at J to 4 bases, leaving 7 bases not matched to a gene. The CDR3 has 15 amino acids. From germline, CDR1 is SGHTS and CDR2 YDEGEE. This chain's CDR3 is CASSKTTGFNEKLFF. The DNA for the CDR3 is TGTGCCAGCAGCAAAACGACAGGGTTTAATGAAAAACTGTTTTTT.

V usage is TRBV11-2 and J usage is TRBJ1-2; TRBD1 might be the D (5 bases). CDR1 and CDR2 from the germline V gene are SGHAT and FQNNGV. Trimming shortened V by 0 bases and J by 6 bases, and 11 bases separated the two germline ends. The CDR3 is 14 residues long. CDR3 nucleotides: TGTGCCAGCAGCTTAGAAGTCAGGGCAGATGGCTACACCTTC. This codes for CASSLEVRADGYTF.

The chain links TRBV24-1 to TRBJ2-1; the D is unclear. The CDR3 runs to 16 residues. The germline V gene has CDR1 KGHDR and CDR2 SFDVKD. Trimming cost V 9 bases and J 5 bases, with 22 bases left between them. The CDR3 DNA reads TGTGCCACCTCCCTTGGAGCATCGGTACGTGACAATGAGCAGTTCTTC. Residues: CATSLGASVRDNEQFF.

The chain has TRBV5-1 and TRBJ1-5; D is unresolved. Germline V CDR1 and CDR2: SGHRS, YFSETQ. V was cut by 5 bases and J by 0 bases, with 12 bases left in between. CDR3 size: 15 residues. The CDR3 nucleotides read TGCGCCAGCAGACGCGAGTCGGGTAGCAATCAGCCCCAGCATTTT. Protein sequence: CASRRESGSNQPQHF.

About this clone itself: The same CDR3 is also encoded by other DNA sequences in this sample. The J gene is TRBJ1-5, the V gene TRBV5-1; the match to TRBD1 covers 8 bases. With 4 bases clipped from V and 3 bases from J, the junction kept 3 bases outside the gene matches. CDR3 length equals 14 residues. From germline, CDR1 is SGHRS and CDR2 YFSETQ. The CDR3 is CASSPGQDNQPQHF. Written as DNA, the CDR3 is TGCGCCAGCAGCCCGGGACAGGACAATCAGCCCCAGCATTTT.

The chain employs TRBV19 and TRBJ1-1; perhaps TRBD1 as D (6 bases). Germline CDR1 is LNHDA and CDR2 is SQIVND (reference sequence). Trimming stripped 7 bases from V and 2 bases from J, with 14 bases between. This CDR3 has 14 residues. The CDR3 loop is CASKQGPVNTEAFF. The CDR3 nucleotides read TGTGCCAGTAAACAGGGCCCCGTAAACACTGAAGCTTTCTTT.

The chain links TRBV5-6 to TRBJ2-7; tentative D call: TRBD1 (5 bases). This CDR3 has 16 residues. V lost 4 bases and J lost 2, with 19 bases in between. In germline, CDR1 is SGHDT, CDR2 YYEEEE. This CDR3 reads CASSPTDRKITYEQYF. The CDR3, as DNA: TGTGCCAGCAGCCCGACCGACAGAAAGATTACCTACGAGCAGTACTTC.

In DNA form, the CDR3 reads TGTGCCAGCAGTGAAGCGGCAGACACTGAAGCTTTCTTT. Translating it yields CASSEAADTEAFF. The chain combines TRBV6-1 with TRBJ1-1; D is ambiguous. This CDR3 spans 13 amino acids. CDR1 MNHNS and CDR2 SASEGT come from the germline V gene. V was trimmed by 0 bases and J by 3 bases, leaving 5 bases between them.